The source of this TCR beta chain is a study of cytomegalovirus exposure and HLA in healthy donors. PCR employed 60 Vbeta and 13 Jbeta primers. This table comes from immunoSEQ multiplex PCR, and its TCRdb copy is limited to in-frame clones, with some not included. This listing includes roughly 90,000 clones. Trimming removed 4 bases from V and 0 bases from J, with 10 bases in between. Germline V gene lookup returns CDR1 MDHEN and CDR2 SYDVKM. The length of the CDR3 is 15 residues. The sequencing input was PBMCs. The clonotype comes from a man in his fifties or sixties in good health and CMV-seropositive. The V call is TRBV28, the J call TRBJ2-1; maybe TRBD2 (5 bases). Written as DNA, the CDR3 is TGTGCCAGCAGTTGGGAGAGACTCTCCTACAATGAGCAGTTCTTC. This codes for CASSWERLSYNEQFF.